This T cell receptor (beta chain) derives from a study of cytomegalovirus exposure and HLA in healthy donors. On the study more broadly: The Caucasian-associated ancestry cluster held less than 85% of roughly 370 genotyped donors.

Turning to this clone: What it recognizes is unknown.

Trimming removed 8 bases from V and 4 bases from J, with 5 bases in between. This CDR3 spans 10 amino acids. Germline V gene data show CDR1 as LNHDA and CDR2 as SQIVND (reference sequence). Study-wide results and caveats: Later, TCR association rates were found to vary by HLA locus, highest for DRB1 and lowest for HLA-C. An observed cluster of highly shared sequence variants was recorded as a likely sequencing artifact.

Healthy bone marrow donors made up the donors. With 60 Vbeta and 13 Jbeta primers, the PCR was carried out. Sequenced by immunoSEQ multiplex PCR; TCRdb stores in-frame clones only, minus some. The table records around 130,000 clones, approximately 80% of them present only once. The source of this sequence is a woman aged 40 to 49 in good health and CMV-seropositive. V usage is TRBV19 and J usage is TRBJ2-5, with a tentative D call TRBD2 (5 bases). Input material: PBMCs. The CDR3 sequence: CASGRETQYF. The CDR3 DNA sequence: TGTGCCAGTGGGAGAGAGACCCAGTACTTC.